This entry lists 10 T cell receptor beta chains sequenced from one sample in a study of blood T cell repertoires in COVID-19. Libraries were prepared by immunoSEQ multiplex PCR; TCRdb keeps only in-frame clonotypes and omits some of them. The table records about 210,000 clones, approximately 80% of them present only once. The sample comprised PBMCs or T cells enriched from blood (not recorded which). These receptors all stem from a man younger than 40 with acute COVID-19.

This clone was seen just once. CDR3 coding DNA: TGTGCCAGCAGCGTAGGACTAGCGGGGGGACTTCACCAAGAGACCCAGTACTTC. It specifies CASSVGLAGGLHQETQYF. V is TRBV9 and J is TRBJ2-5; 13 positions agree with TRBD2. The V gene end was trimmed by 0 bases and the J gene end by 0 bases; junction bases not matched to a gene: 5. The germline CDR1 and CDR2 sequences are SGDLS and YYNGEE. The CDR3 covers 18 residues.

V usage is TRBV18 and J usage is TRBJ2-3, with 7 bases aligning to TRBD1. Losses at the gene ends were 3 bases for V and 3 bases for J; bases not matched to a gene: 6. The CDR3 totals 15 residues. The germline gives CDR1 KGHSH, CDR2 LQKENI. The CDR3 DNA reads as TGTGCCAGCTCACCCCAGGGGGTGGGTACAGATACGCAGTATTTT. Its protein is CASSPQGVGTDTQYF.

The J gene is TRBJ1-6, the V gene TRBV7-9; D unclear. The CDR3 sequence is 13 residues long. V was trimmed by 4 bases and J by 11 bases, leaving 12 bases between them. CDR1 and CDR2 (germline): SEHNR, FQNEAQ (reference sequence). The CDR3 DNA sequence: TGTGCCAGCAGCTCGCACCCCTCAGCACCCCTCCACTTT. Its translation is CASSSHPSAPLHF.

The CDR3 region is CAYSAGFSSYNSPLHF. CDR3 nucleotides: TGTGCCTACTCCGCAGGGTTTAGCTCCTATAATTCACCCCTCCACTTT. The chain carries TRBV30 and TRBJ1-6; D may be TRBD1 (5 bases). V was clipped by 7 bases and J by 0 bases, with 16 bases between them. The CDR3 totals 16 residues. CDR1 and CDR2 (germline): GTSNPN, SVGIG (reference sequence).

The V call is TRBV9, the J call TRBJ1-1; 7 bases align to TRBD1. CDR3 length equals 14 residues. Germline CDR1 reads SGDLS; CDR2 reads YYNGEE. Losses at the gene ends were 2 bases for V and 4 bases for J; bases not matched to a gene: 5. The CDR3: CASSVDSGGTEAFF. In DNA form, the CDR3 reads TGTGCCAGCAGCGTTGACTCAGGGGGCACTGAAGCTTTCTTT.

The chain is built from TRBV10-3 and TRBJ1-6; D perhaps matches TRBD1 (6 bases). CDR3 length: 15 residues. Trimming pared 4 bases from V and 7 bases from J, leaving 14 bases between. Germline V gene data show CDR1 as ENHRY and CDR2 as SYGVKD. The CDR3 reads CAISVGSDRNSPLHF. The CDR3 coding sequence is TGTGCCATCAGTGTTGGGTCGGACAGAAATTCACCCCTCCACTTT.

This clone was seen a single time. The CDR3 protein is CASSLGPRGTGELFF. The CDR3 region has the DNA TGCGCCAGCAGCTTGGGCCCTCGGGGCACCGGGGAGCTGTTTTTT. V and J are TRBV5-1 and TRBJ2-2; TRBD2 might be the D (5 bases). CDR3 length: 15 residues. The V end lost 0 bases, the J end lost 4 bases, and 10 bases lay between the germline ends. From germline, CDR1 is SGHRS and CDR2 YFSETQ. Complete variable domain (other parts from reference TRBV5-1 and TRBJ2-2): KAGVTQTPRYLIKTRGQQVTLSCSPISGHRSVSWYQQTPGQGLQFLFEYFSETQRNKGNFPGRFSGRQFSNSRSEMNVSTLELGDSALYLCASSLGPRGTGELFFGEGSRLTVL.

This clone was detected once. This chain links TRBV19 with TRBJ1-4; tentative D call: TRBD1 (5 bases). The CDR3 length is 15 residues. V lost 6 bases to trimming and J lost 3 bases, with 14 bases between them. Germline CDR1 LNHDA, CDR2 SQIVND (reference sequence). The CDR3 here is CASRGLGTPNEKLFF. The CDR3 DNA reads TGTGCCAGTAGGGGACTCGGGACTCCTAATGAAAAACTGTTTTTT. Filled out from reference TRBV19 and TRBJ1-4, the complete variable domain reads DGGITQSPKYLFRKEGQNVTLSCEQNLNHDAMYWYRQDPGQGLRLIYYSQIVNDFQKGDIAEGYSVSREKKESFPLTVTSAQKNPTAFYLCASRGLGTPNEKLFFGSGTQLSVL.

This clone was seen only once. V usage is TRBV2 and J usage is TRBJ1-4; TRBD1 agrees at 10 bases. The CDR3 has 15 residues. Germline trimming cut 0 bases from V and 10 bases from J; bases unmatched to any gene: 5. Germline CDR1 is SNHLY and CDR2 is FYNNEI. The CDR3 DNA reads as TGTGCCAGCAGTGAAGCGGGGACAGGGGCAGGAAAACTGTTTTTT. It translates to CASSEAGTGAGKLFF.

This rearrangement joins TRBV9 to TRBJ1-1; TRBD1 might be the D (5 bases). CDR1 and CDR2 (germline): SGDLS, YYNGEE. CDR3 length: 12 amino acids. Trimming removed 3 bases from V and 7 bases from J, with 10 bases in between. The CDR3 bases are TGTGCCAGCAGCGGGGACTTAAATGAAGCTTTCTTT. It is translated as CASSGDLNEAFF.